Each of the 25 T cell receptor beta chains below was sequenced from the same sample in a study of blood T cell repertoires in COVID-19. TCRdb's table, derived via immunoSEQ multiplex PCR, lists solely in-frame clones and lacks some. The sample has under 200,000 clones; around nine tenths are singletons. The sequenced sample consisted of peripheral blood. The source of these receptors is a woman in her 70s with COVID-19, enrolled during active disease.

CDR3 sequence: CASSLGGATNEKLFF. The CDR3 nucleotides read TGCGCCAGCAGCTTGGGCGGGGCAACTAATGAAAAACTGTTTTTT. The chain links TRBV5-1 to TRBJ1-4; no clear D. The length of the CDR3 is 15 residues. Germline V gene lookup returns CDR1 SGHRS and CDR2 YFSETQ. The V end was cut by 0 bases, the J end by 0 bases, with 6 bases between.

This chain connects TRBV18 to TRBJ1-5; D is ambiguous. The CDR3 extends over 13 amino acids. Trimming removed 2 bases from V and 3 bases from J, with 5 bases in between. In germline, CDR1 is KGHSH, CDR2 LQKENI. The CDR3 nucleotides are TGTGCCAGCTCACCATCCAACAATCAGCCCCAGCATTTT. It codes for CASSPSNNQPQHF.

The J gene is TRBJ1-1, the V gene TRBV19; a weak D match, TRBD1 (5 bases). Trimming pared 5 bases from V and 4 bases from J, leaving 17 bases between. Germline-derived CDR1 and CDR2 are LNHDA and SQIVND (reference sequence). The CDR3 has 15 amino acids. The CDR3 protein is CASSPGRGGTTEAFF. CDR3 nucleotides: TGTGCCAGTAGTCCCGGGCGGGGTGGGACCACTGAAGCTTTCTTT.

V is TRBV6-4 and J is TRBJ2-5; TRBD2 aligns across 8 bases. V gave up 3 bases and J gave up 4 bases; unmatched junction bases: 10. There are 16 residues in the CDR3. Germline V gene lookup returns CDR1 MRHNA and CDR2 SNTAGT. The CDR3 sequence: CASSEAGVRGGETQYF. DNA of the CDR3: TGTGCCAGCAGTGAGGCAGGGGTACGGGGGGGAGAGACCCAGTACTTC.

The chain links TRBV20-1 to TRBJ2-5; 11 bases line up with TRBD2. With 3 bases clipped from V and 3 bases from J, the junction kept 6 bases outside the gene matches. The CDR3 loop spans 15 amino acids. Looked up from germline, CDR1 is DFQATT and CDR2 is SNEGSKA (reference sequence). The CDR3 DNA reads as TGCAGTGCTAGTAGGGTAGCGGGGGGGGAAGAGACCCAGTACTTC. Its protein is CSASRVAGGEETQYF.

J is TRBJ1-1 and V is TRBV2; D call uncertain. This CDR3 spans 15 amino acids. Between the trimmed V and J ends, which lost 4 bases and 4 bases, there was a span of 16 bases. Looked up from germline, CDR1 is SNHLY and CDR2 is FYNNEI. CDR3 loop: CASSVDLTGGTEAFF. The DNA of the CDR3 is TGTGCCAGCAGTGTCGATCTCACCGGTGGCACTGAAGCTTTCTTT.

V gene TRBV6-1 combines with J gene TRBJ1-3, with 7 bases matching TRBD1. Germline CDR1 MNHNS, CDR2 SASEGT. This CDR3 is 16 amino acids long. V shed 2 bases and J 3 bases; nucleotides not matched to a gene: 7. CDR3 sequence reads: CASSEYYRGDGNTIYF. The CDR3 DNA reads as TGTGCCAGCAGTGAATACTACAGGGGTGATGGAAACACCATATATTTT.

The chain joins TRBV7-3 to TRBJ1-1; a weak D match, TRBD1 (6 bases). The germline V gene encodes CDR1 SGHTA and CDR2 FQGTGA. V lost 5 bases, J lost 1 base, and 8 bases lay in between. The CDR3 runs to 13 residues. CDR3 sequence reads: CASSQQGNTEAFF. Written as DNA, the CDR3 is TGTGCCAGCAGCCAACAGGGGAACACTGAAGCTTTCTTT. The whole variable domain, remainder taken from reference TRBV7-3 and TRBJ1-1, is GAGVSQTPSNKVTEKGKYVELRCDPISGHTALYWYRQSLGQGPEFLIYFQGTGAADDSGLPNDRFFAVRPEGSVSTLKIQRTERGDSAVYLCASSQQGNTEAFFGQGTRLTVV.

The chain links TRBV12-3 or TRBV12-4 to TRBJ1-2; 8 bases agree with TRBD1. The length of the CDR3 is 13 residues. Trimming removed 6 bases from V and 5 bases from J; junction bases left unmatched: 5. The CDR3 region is CASSSGGVYGYTF. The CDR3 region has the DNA TGTGCCAGCAGCTCAGGGGGCGTATATGGCTACACCTTC.

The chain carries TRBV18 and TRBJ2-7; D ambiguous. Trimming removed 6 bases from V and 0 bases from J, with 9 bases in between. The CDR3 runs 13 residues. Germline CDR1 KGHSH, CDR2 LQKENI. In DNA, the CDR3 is TGTGCCAGCTCCCCCACAGCCTCCTACGAGCAGTACTTC. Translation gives CASSPTASYEQYF.

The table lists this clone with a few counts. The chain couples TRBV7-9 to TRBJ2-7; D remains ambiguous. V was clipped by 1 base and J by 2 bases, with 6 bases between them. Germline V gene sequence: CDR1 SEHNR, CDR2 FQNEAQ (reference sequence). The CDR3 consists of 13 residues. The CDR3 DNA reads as TGTGCCAGCAGCTTAGACGGTCCCTACGAGCAGTACTTC. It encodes CASSLDGPYEQYF.

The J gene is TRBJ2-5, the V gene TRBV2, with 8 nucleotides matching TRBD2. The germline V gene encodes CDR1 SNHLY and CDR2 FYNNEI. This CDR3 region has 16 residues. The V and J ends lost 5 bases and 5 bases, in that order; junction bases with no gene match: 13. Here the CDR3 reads CASSPSPGTSSETQYF. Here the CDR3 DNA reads TGTGCCAGCAGTCCCTCCCCCGGGACTAGTTCTGAGACCCAGTACTTC. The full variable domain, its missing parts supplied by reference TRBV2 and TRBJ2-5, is EPEVTQTPSHQVTQMGQEVILRCVPISNHLYFYWYRQILGQKVEFLVSFYNNEISEKSEIFDDQFSVERPDGSNFTLKIRSTKLEDSAMYFCASSPSPGTSSETQYFGPGTRLLVL.

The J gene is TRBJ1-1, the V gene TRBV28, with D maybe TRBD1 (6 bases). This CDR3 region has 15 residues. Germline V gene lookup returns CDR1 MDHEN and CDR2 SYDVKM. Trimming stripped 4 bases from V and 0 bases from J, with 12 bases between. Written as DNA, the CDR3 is TGTGCCAGCAGTTCCACCCCAGGGGTGAACACTGAAGCTTTCTTT. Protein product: CASSSTPGVNTEAFF.

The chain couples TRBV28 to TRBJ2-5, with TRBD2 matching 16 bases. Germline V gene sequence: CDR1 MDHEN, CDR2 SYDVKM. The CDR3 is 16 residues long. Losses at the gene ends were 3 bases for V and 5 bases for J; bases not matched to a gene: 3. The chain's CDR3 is CASSLGLAGGQETQYF. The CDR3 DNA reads TGTGCCAGCAGTTTGGGACTAGCGGGGGGGCAGGAGACCCAGTACTTC. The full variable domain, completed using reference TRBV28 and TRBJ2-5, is DVKVTQSSRYLVKRTGEKVFLECVQDMDHENMFWYRQDPGLGLRLIYFSYDVKMKEKGDIPEGYSVSREKKERFSLILESASTNQTSMYLCASSLGLAGGQETQYFGPGTRLLVL.

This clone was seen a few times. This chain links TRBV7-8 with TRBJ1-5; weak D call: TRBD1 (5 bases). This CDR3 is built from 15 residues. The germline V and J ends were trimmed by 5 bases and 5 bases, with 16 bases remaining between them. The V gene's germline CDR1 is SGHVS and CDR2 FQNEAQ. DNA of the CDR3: TGTGCCAGCAGCCGAGGACACGGCCTTGATCAGCCCCAGCATTTT. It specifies CASSRGHGLDQPQHF.

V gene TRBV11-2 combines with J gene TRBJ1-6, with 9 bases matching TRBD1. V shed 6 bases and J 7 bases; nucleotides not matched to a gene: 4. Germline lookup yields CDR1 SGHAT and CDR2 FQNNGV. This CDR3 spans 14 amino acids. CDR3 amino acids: CASRWTGDNSPLHF. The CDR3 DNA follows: TGTGCCAGCAGGTGGACAGGGGACAATTCACCCCTCCACTTT.

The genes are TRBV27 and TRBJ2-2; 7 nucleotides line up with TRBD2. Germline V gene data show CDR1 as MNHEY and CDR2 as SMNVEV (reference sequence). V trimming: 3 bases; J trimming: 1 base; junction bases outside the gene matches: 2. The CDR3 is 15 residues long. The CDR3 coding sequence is TGTGCCAGCAGTTTTACGGGGGGGAACACCGGGGAGCTGTTTTTT. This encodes CASSFTGGNTGELFF.

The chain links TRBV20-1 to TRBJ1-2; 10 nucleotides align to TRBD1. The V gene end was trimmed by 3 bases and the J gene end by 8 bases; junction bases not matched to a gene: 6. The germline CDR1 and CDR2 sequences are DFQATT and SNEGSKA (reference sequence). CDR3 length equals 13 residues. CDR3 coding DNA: TGCAGTGCTAGTGGAGGACAGGGGGGAGGCTACACCTTC. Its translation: CSASGGQGGGYTF.

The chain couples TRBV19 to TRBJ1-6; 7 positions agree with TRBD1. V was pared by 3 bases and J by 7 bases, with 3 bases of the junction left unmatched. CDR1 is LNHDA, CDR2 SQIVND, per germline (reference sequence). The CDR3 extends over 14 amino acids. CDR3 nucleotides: TGTGCCAGTAGTATTGCACAGGGGAATTCACCCCTCCACTTT. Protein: CASSIAQGNSPLHF. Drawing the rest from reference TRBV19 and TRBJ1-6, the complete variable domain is DGGITQSPKYLFRKEGQNVTLSCEQNLNHDAMYWYRQDPGQGLRLIYYSQIVNDFQKGDIAEGYSVSREKKESFPLTVTSAQKNPTAFYLCASSIAQGNSPLHFGNGTRLTVT.

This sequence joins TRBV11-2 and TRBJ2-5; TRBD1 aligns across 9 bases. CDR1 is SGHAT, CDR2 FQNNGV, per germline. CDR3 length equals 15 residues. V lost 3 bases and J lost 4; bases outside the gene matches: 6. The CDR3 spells CASSLSTGGGETQYF. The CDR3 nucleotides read TGTGCCAGCAGCTTGTCGACAGGGGGAGGAGAGACCCAGTACTTC.

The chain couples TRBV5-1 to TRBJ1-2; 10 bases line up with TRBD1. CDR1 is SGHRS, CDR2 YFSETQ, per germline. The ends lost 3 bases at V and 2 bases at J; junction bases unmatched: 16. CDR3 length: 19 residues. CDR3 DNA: TGCGCCAGCAGCTCGACGATACCGGGACAGGGGAAAGGGAACTATGGCTACACCTTC. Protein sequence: CASSSTIPGQGKGNYGYTF.

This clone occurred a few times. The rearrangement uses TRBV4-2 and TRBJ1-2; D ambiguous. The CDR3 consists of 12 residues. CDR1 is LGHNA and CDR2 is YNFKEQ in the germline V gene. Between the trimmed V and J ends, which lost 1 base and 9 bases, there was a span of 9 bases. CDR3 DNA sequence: TGTGCCAGCAGCCAAGGTTCCAGTCGCTACACCTTC. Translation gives CASSQGSSRYTF.

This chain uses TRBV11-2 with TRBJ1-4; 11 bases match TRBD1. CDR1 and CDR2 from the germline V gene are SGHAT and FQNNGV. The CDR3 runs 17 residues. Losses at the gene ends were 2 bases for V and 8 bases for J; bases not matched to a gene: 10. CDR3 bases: TGTGCCAGCAGCTTAATCCGGGACAGGGGGAAGGGCGAAAAACTGTTTTTT. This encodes CASSLIRDRGKGEKLFF.

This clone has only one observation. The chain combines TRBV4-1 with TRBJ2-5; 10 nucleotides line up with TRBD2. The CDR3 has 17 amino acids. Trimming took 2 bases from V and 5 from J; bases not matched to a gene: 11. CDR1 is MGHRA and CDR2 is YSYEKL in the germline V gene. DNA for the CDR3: TGCGCCAGCAGCCAAAACACTTTAGCGGGGGGCCGGGAGACCCAGTACTTC. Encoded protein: CASSQNTLAGGRETQYF.

The CDR3 nucleotides read TGCGCCAGCAGCTTGGGACTCCCGGGTTTCAGCTACACCTTC. Protein sequence: CASSLGLPGFSYTF. The gene calls are TRBV5-1 and TRBJ1-2; D gene ambiguous. Germline-derived CDR1 and CDR2 are SGHRS and YFSETQ. The CDR3 is made up of 14 amino acids. V gave up 0 bases and J gave up 9 bases, with 15 bases separating them.